This T cell receptor beta chain originates from a study of T cells in Graves' hyperthyroidism and ophthalmopathy. Amplification targeted TCR beta CDR3 regions from RNA transcripts. In the first-round RT-PCR of the TCR CDR3, the HTBI primer set was used. TCRdb itself ran the multiplex PCR reads through MiXCR, one entry per CDR3 protein. The data show over 250,000 distinct CDR3 sequences, with roughly 15% seen just once and roughly 33% held by the top ten. The sequence was collected from a woman in her thirties or forties with Graves' ophthalmopathy. Material for sequencing was blood.

This CDR3 reads CSAMYGHSGQPQHF. CDR3 nucleotide sequence: TGCAGTGCTATGTATGGGCATTCGGGTCAGCCCCAGCATTTT. The rearrangement joins TRBV20-1 to TRBJ1-5; the D is unclear. V lost 4 bases and J 6 bases, leaving 16 bases between the germline ends. Germline CDR1 and CDR2: DFQATT and SNEGSKA (reference sequence). This CDR3 comprises 14 residues.